The present T cell receptor (beta chain) was sequenced within a study of cytomegalovirus exposure and HLA in healthy donors. Notes on the study in general: The listing of 150 to 200 TCR beta chains classed them as cytomegalovirus-associated.

Note on this clone: Its antigen is not identified.

A roughly 130-subject validation cohort, separate from the roughly 680-subject first cohort, supplied the donors. Using immunoSEQ multiplex PCR, the repertoire was profiled, and TCRdb retains in-frame clones only, with some absent. The sample has under 400,000 clones; roughly 85% are singletons. Trimming took 1 base from V and 0 from J, leaving 7 bases between them. This CDR3 is built from 15 residues. CDR1 is LGHNA and CDR2 is YNFKEQ in the germline V gene. V usage is TRBV4-2 and J usage is TRBJ1-5; possibly TRBD1 for D (5 bases). Material: PBMCs. This clonotype originated in a woman between 18 and 29 years old in good health and CMV-seronegative. The CDR3, as DNA: TGTGCCAGCAGCCAAGTAGGGGATAGCAATCAGCCCCAGCATTTT. Amino acids: CASSQVGDSNQPQHF.